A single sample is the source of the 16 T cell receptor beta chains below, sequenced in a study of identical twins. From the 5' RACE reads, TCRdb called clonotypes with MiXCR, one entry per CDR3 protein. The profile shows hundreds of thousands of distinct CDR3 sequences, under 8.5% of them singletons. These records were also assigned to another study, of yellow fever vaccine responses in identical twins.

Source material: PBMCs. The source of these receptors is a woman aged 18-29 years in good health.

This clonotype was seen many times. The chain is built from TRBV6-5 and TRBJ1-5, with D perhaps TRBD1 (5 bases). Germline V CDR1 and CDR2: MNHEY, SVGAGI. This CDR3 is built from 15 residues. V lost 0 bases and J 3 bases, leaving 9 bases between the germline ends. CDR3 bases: TGTGCCAGCAGTTACTCGAGAGGGGCCAATCAGCCCCAGCATTTT. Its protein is CASSYSRGANQPQHF.

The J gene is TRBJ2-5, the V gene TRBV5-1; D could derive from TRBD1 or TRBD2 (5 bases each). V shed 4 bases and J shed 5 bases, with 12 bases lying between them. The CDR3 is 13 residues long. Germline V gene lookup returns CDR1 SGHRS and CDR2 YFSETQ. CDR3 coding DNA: TGCGCCAGCAGCGAGGGGTTTGTGGAGACCCAGTACTTC. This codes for CASSEGFVETQYF.

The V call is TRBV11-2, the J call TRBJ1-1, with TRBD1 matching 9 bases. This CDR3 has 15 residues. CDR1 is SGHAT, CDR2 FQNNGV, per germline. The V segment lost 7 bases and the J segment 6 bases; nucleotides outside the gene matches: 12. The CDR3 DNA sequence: TGTGCCAGCAAGCGGGACAGGGCGATCTACTCTGAAGCTTTCTTT. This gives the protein CASKRDRAIYSEAFF.

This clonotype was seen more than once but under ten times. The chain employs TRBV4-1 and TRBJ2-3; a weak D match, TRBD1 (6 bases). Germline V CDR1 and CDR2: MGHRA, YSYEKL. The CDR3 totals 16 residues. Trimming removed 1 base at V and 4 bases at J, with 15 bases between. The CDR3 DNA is TGCGCCAGCAGCCAAGGGAGAGGGGGTCAAGCAGATACGCAGTATTTT. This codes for CASSQGRGGQADTQYF.

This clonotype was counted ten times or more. The CDR3: CASTGGLDTQYF. CDR3 in DNA: TGTGCCAGTACAGGGGGGCTAGATACGCAGTATTTT. The chain has TRBV7-2 and TRBJ2-3, with TRBD1 matching over 8 bases. The CDR3 loop spans 12 amino acids. Germline lookup yields CDR1 SGHTA and CDR2 FQGNSA. J gave up 5 bases and V 9 bases, and 4 bases lay outside the gene matches.

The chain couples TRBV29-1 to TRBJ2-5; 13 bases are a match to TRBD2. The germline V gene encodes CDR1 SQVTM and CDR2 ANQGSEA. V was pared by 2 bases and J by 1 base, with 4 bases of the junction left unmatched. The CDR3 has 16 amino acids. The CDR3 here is CSVEPGTSGVQETQYF. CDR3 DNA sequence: TGCAGCGTTGAACCCGGGACTAGCGGGGTCCAAGAGACCCAGTACTTC.

CDR3 sequence reads: CASSLVGRDEQYF. The DNA for the CDR3 is TGTGCCAGCAGCTTGGTCGGCCGCGACGAGCAGTACTTC. The chain combines TRBV7-9 with TRBJ2-7, with D unclear. Per the germline V gene, CDR1 is SEHNR and CDR2 is FQNEAQ (reference sequence). The V gene lost 3 bases and the J gene lost 5 bases, with 11 bases spanning the gap. The CDR3 is made up of 13 amino acids.

The CDR3 protein is CASSQGSGGQKLFF. In nucleotides, the CDR3 is TGTGCCAGCAGCCAAGGGTCAGGGGGGCAAAAACTGTTTTTT. The chain recombines TRBV3-1 with TRBJ1-4, with 7 bases aligning to TRBD1. CDR1 is LGHDT and CDR2 is YNNKEL in the germline V gene (reference sequence). CDR3 size: 14 residues. Germline trimming cut 1 base from V and 9 bases from J; bases unmatched to any gene: 5.

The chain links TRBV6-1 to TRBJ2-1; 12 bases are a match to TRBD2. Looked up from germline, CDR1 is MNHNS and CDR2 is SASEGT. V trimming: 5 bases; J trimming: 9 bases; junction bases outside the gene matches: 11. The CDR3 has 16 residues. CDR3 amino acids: CASSRATSGRGGEQFF. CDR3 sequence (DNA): TGTGCCAGCAGTCGGGCGACTAGCGGGAGAGGCGGTGAGCAGTTCTTC.

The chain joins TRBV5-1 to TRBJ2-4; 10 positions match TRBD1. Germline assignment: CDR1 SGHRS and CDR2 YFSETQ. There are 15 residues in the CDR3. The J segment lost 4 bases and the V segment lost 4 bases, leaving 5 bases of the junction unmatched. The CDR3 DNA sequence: TGCGCCAGCAGCGTCTCGGGACAGGGGAAAAACATTCAGTACTTC. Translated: CASSVSGQGKNIQYF.

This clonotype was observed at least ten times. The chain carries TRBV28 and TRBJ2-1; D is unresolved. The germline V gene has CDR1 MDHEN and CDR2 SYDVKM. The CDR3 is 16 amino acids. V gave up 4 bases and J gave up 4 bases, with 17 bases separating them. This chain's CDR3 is CASSSPDTYGYNEQFF. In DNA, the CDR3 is TGTGCCAGCAGTTCCCCCGACACGTATGGGTACAATGAGCAGTTCTTC.

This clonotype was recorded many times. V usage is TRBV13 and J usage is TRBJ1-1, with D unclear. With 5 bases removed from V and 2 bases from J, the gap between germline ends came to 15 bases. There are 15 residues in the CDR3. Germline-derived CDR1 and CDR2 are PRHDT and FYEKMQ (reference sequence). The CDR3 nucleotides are TGTGCCAGCAGCCACATATCGGCACTAAACACTGAAGCTTTCTTT. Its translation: CASSHISALNTEAFF.

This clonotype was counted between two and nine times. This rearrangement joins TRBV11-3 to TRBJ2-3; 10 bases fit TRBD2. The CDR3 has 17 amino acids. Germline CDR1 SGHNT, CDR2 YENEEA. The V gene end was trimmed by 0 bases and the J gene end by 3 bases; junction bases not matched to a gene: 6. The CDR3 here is CASSLDFPSGRTDTQYF. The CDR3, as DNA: TGTGCCAGCAGCTTAGATTTTCCTAGCGGGAGAACAGATACGCAGTATTTT.

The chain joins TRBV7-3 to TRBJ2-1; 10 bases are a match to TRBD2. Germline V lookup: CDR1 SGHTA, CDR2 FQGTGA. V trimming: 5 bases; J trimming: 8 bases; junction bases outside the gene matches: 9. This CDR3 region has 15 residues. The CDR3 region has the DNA TGTGCCAGCAGCCAGCCGGGACTAGCGTCCCATGAGCAGTTCTTC. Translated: CASSQPGLASHEQFF. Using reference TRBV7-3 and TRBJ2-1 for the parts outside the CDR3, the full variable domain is GAGVSQTPSNKVTEKGKYVELRCDPISGHTALYWYRQSLGQGPEFLIYFQGTGAADDSGLPNDRFFAVRPEGSVSTLKIQRTERGDSAVYLCASSQPGLASHEQFFGPGTRLTVL.

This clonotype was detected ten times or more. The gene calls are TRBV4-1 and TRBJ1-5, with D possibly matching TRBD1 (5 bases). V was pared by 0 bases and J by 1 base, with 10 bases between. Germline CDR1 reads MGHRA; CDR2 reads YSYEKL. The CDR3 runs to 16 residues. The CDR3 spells CASSQEGGGSNQPQHF. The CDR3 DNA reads TGCGCCAGCAGCCAAGAGGGGGGGGGAAGCAATCAGCCCCAGCATTTT.

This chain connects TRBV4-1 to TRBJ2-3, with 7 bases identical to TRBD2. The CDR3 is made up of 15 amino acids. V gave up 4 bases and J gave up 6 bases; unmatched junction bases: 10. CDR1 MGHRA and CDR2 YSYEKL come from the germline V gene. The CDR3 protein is CASSPRGGFSDTQYF. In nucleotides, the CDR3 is TGCGCCAGCAGCCCCCGGGGAGGGTTTTCGGATACGCAGTATTTT.